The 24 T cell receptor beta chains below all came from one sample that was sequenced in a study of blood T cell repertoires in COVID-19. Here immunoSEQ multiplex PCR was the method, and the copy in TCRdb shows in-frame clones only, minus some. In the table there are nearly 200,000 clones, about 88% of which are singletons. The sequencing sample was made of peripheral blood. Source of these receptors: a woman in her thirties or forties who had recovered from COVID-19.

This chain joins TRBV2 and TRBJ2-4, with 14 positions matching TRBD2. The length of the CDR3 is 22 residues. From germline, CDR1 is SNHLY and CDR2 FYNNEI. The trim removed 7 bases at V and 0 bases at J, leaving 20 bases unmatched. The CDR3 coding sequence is TGTGCCAGCAAGGTAGGGACTAGCGGGAGTACATCCCCAAAATTAGCCAAAAACATTCAGTACTTC. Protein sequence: CASKVGTSGSTSPKLAKNIQYF.

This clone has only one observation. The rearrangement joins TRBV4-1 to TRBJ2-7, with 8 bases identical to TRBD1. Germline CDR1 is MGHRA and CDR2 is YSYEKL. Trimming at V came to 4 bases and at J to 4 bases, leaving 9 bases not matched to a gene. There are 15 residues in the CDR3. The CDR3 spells CASSPGQGQHYEQYF. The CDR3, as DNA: TGCGCCAGCAGCCCTGGACAGGGTCAGCATTACGAGCAGTACTTC.

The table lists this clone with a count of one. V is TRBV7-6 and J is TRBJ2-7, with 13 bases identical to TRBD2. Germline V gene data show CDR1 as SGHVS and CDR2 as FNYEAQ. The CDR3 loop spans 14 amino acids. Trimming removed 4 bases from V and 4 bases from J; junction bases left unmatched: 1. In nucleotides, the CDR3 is TGTGCCAGCAGCTGGACTAGCGGGAGTTACGAGCAGTACTTC. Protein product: CASSWTSGSYEQYF.

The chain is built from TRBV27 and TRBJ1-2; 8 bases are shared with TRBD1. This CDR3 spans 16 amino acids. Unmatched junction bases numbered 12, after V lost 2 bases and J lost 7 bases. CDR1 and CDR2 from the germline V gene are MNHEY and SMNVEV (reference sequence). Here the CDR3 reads CASSLAETGDRGGYTF. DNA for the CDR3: TGTGCCAGCAGTTTAGCGGAGACAGGGGACAGAGGTGGCTACACCTTC.

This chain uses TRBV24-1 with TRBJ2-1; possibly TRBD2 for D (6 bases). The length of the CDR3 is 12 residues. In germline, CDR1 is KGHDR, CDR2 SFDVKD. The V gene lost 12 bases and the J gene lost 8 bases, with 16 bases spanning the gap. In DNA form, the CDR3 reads TGTGCCTCCTCGCGGGGTATGGATGAGCAGTTCTTC. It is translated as CASSRGMDEQFF.

The CDR3 reads CASRQGGASGNFGNEQFF. CDR3 in DNA: TGTGCCAGCCGTCAAGGGGGGGCTAGCGGGAATTTCGGCAATGAGCAGTTCTTC. V and J are TRBV9 and TRBJ2-1, with 9 bases aligning to TRBD2. The CDR3 is made up of 18 amino acids. The V gene end was trimmed by 7 bases and the J gene end by 6 bases; junction bases not matched to a gene: 20. Germline V gene lookup returns CDR1 SGDLS and CDR2 YYNGEE.

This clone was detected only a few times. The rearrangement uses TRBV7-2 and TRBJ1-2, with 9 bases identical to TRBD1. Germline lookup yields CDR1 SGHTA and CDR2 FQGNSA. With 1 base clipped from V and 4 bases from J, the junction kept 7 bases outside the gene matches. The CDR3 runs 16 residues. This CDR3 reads CASSLVRDRDPYGYTF. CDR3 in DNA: TGTGCCAGCAGCTTAGTAAGGGACAGGGACCCCTATGGCTACACCTTC.

CDR3 sequence reads: CAWSVLSGRTDTQYF. The CDR3 DNA is TGTGCCTGGAGTGTATTAAGCGGGCGCACAGATACGCAGTATTTT. The chain joins TRBV30 to TRBJ2-3; a possible D gene is TRBD2 (6 bases). V lost 0 bases and J 1 base, leaving 11 bases between the germline ends. CDR1 GTSNPN and CDR2 SVGIG come from the germline V gene (reference sequence). The CDR3 spans 15 residues.

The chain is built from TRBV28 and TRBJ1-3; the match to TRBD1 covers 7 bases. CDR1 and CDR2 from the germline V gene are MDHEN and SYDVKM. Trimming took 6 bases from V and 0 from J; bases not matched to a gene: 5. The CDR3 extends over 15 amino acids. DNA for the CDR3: TGTGCCAGCAGATGGACAGGACGCTCTGGAAACACCATATATTTT. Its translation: CASRWTGRSGNTIYF.

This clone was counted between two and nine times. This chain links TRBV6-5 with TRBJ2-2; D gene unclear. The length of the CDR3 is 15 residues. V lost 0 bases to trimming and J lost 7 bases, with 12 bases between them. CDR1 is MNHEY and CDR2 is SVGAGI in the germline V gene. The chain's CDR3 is CASSYSNPGRGELFF. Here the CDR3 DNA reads TGTGCCAGCAGTTACTCGAATCCTGGGCGCGGGGAGCTGTTTTTT.

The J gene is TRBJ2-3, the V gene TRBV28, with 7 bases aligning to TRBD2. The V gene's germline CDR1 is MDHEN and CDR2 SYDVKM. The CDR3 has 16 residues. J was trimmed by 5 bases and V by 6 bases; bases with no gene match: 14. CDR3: CASSQGEGLAGDTQYF. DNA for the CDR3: TGTGCCAGCAGCCAAGGGGAGGGGCTTGCCGGAGATACGCAGTATTTT.

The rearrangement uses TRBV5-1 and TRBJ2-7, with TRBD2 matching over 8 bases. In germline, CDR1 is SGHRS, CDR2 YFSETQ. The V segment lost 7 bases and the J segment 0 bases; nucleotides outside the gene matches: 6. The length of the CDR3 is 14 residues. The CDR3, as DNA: TGCGCCAGCCCCCGGGGGGGCCTCTCCTACGAGCAGTACTTC. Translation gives CASPRGGLSYEQYF.

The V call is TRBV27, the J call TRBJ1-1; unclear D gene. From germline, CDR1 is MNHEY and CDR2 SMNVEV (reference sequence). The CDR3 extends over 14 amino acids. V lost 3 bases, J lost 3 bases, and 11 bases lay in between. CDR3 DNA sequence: TGTGCCAGCAGTTTGGGCCTTACGGACACTGAAGCTTTCTTT. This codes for CASSLGLTDTEAFF.

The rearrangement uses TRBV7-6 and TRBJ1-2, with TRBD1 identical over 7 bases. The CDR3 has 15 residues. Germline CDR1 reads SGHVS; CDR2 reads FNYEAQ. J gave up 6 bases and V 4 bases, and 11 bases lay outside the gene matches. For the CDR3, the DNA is TGTGCCAGCAGCTCAAGTGACAGGGTCTTGCATGGCTACACCTTC. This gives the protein CASSSSDRVLHGYTF.

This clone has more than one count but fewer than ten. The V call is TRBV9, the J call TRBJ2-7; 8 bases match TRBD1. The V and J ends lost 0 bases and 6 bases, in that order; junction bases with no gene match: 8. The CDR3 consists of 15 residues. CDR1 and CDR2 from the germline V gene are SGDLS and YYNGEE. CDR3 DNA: TGTGCCAGCAGCGTAGAGGCAGGGGGCGCGGGCGAGCAGTACTTC. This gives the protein CASSVEAGGAGEQYF. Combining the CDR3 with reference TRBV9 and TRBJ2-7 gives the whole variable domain DSGVTQTPKHLITATGQRVTLRCSPRSGDLSVYWYQQSLDQGLQFLIQYYNGEERAKGNILERFSAQQFPDLHSELNLSSLELGDSALYFCASSVEAGGAGEQYFGPGTRLTVT.

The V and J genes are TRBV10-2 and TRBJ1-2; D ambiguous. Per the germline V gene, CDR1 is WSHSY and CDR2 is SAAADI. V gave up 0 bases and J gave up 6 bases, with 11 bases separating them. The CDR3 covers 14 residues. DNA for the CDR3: TGCGCCAGCAGTGAGTCGAAACTTACGGATGGCTACACCTTC. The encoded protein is CASSESKLTDGYTF.

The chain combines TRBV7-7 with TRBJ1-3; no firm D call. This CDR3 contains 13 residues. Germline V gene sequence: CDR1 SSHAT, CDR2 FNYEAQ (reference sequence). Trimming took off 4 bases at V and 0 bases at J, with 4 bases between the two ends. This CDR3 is CASSSGSGNTIYF. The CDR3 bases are TGTGCCAGCAGCTCGGGCTCTGGAAACACCATATATTTT.

DNA for the CDR3: TGTGCCAGCAGCCCAGGGACAGGGCCCTACAATGAGCAGTTCTTC. It translates to CASSPGTGPYNEQFF. This chain links TRBV14 with TRBJ2-1; 9 bases line up with TRBD1. Germline loops: CDR1 SGHDN, CDR2 FVKESK. The junction had 3 bases not matched to a gene; V was cut back by 4 bases and J by 2 bases. The CDR3 runs 15 residues.

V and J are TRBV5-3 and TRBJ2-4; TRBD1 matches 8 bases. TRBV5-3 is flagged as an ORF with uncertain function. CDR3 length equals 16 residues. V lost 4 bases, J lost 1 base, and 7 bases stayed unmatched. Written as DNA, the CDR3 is TGTGCCAGAAGCCCGCGGACAGGGTTGGCCAAAAACATTCAGTACTTC. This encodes CARSPRTGLAKNIQYF.

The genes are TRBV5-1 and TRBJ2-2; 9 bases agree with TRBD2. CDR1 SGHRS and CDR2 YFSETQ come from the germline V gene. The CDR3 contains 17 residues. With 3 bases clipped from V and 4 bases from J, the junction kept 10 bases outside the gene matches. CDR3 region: CASSSQIAGDPTGELFF. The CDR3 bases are TGCGCCAGCAGCTCCCAAATAGCGGGAGACCCCACCGGGGAGCTGTTTTTT.

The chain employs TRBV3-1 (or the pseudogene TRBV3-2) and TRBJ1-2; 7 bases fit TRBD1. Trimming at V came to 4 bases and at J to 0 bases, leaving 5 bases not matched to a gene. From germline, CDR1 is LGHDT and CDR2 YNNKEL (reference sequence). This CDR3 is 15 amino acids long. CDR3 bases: TGTGCCAGCAGCCCGACAGGGACAGCTAACTATGGCTACACCTTC. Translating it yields CASSPTGTANYGYTF.

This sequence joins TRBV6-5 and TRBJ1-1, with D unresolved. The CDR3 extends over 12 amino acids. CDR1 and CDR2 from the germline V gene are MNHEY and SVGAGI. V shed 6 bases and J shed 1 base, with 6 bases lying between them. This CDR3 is CASSQWNTEAFF. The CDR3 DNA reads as TGTGCCAGCAGCCAATGGAACACTGAAGCTTTCTTT.

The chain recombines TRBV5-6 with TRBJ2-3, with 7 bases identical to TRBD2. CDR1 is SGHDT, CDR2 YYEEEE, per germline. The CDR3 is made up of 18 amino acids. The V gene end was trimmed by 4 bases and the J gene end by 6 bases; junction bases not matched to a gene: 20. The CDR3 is CASSLDQAGLHLGDTQYF. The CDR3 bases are TGTGCCAGCAGCCTGGATCAAGCGGGACTTCATCTGGGGGATACGCAGTATTTT.

For the CDR3, the DNA is TGTGCCAGCACAGGACAGGGGTGGCAGCCCCAGCATTTT. Translated, it gives CASTGQGWQPQHF. The V call is TRBV28, the J call TRBJ1-5, with 9 positions matching TRBD1. The CDR3 length is 13 residues. The V segment lost 7 bases and the J segment 7 bases; nucleotides outside the gene matches: 5. The germline V gene encodes CDR1 MDHEN and CDR2 SYDVKM.